These T cell receptor beta chains were read from a single sample in a study of cytomegalovirus exposure and HLA in healthy donors. The assay was immunoSEQ multiplex PCR, and TCRdb's table has in-frame clones only and misses some. Of a few hundred thousand clones in the sample, more than 85% were seen once. Sequencing was done on a sample of PBMCs. The receptors stem from a woman aged 18-29 years in good health and CMV-seronegative. Both conserved end residues are part of each CDR3. Each record gives: D gene, V gene, clone size, J gene, CDR3 protein, CDR3 DNA. A D gene is named only where the DNA matches it firmly. The size of a clone is reported for some rows only, either as once, few or many, or as a class for expanded clones.

d_gene: TRBD2; v_gene: TRBV6-6; abundance: .; j_gene: TRBJ2-7; CDR3aa: CASSYPGLGSYEQYF; CDR3nt: TGTGCCAGCAGTTACCCGGGACTAGGGAGCTACGAGCAGTACTTC
d_gene: TRBD1; v_gene: TRBV5-1; abundance: .; j_gene: TRBJ1-2; CDR3aa: CASSPRTGNGGGYTF; CDR3nt: TGCGCCAGCAGCCCCCGGACAGGGAACGGGGGGGGCTACACCTTC
d_gene: TRBD1; v_gene: TRBV5-3; abundance: .; j_gene: TRBJ2-1; CDR3aa: CARRYPGQGAKGEQFF; CDR3nt: TGTGCCAGAAGATATCCGGGACAGGGGGCAAAAGGTGAGCAGTTCTTC
d_gene: .; v_gene: TRBV7-2; abundance: .; j_gene: TRBJ2-5; CDR3aa: CASSFMGSSAYEQYF; CDR3nt: TGTGCCAGCAGCTTCATGGGGTCTAGCGCTTATGAGCAGTACTTC
d_gene: TRBD2; v_gene: TRBV5-1; abundance: once; j_gene: TRBJ2-5; CDR3aa: CASSFSGLAGQKWGETQYF; CDR3nt: TGCGCCAGCAGCTTTTCGGGACTAGCGGGGCAAAAATGGGGGGAGACCCAGTACTTC
d_gene: TRBD1; v_gene: TRBV2; abundance: once; j_gene: TRBJ1-2; CDR3aa: CASRGTGERLYGYTF; CDR3nt: TGTGCCAGCAGGGGAACAGGGGAGAGGTTATATGGCTACACCTTC
d_gene: .; v_gene: TRBV4-2; abundance: .; j_gene: TRBJ1-3; CDR3aa: CASSQDQGAGNTIYF; CDR3nt: TGTGCCAGCAGCCAAGATCAGGGTGCTGGAAACACCATATATTTT
d_gene: TRBD2; v_gene: TRBV5-4; abundance: .; j_gene: TRBJ2-1; CDR3aa: CASSRTGGRGEQFF; CDR3nt: TGTGCCAGCAGCCGCACGGGGGGGCGAGGTGAGCAGTTCTTC
d_gene: TRBD1; v_gene: TRBV29-1; abundance: once; j_gene: TRBJ1-4; CDR3aa: CSVWTGSGNEKLFF; CDR3nt: TGCAGCGTTTGGACAGGGTCTGGTAATGAAAAACTGTTTTTT
d_gene: .; v_gene: TRBV29-1; abundance: .; j_gene: TRBJ2-7; CDR3aa: CSVESPPGEYEQYF; CDR3nt: TGCAGCGTTGAAAGCCCCCCAGGGGAATACGAGCAGTACTTC
d_gene: .; v_gene: TRBV30; abundance: .; j_gene: TRBJ1-4; CDR3aa: CAWRVGGTNEKLFF; CDR3nt: TGTGCCTGGAGGGTGGGGGGGACGAATGAAAAACTGTTTTTT
d_gene: TRBD1; v_gene: TRBV5-1; abundance: .; j_gene: TRBJ1-1; CDR3aa: CASSPDRGGTEAFF; CDR3nt: TGCGCCAGCAGCCCTGACAGGGGTGGCACTGAAGCTTTCTTT
d_gene: .; v_gene: TRBV19; abundance: .; j_gene: TRBJ1-3; CDR3aa: CASGESSGNTIYF; CDR3nt: TGTGCCAGTGGTGAGAGCTCTGGAAACACCATATATTTT
d_gene: .; v_gene: TRBV5-6; abundance: .; j_gene: TRBJ1-2; CDR3aa: CASSSGGSYGYTF; CDR3nt: TGTGCCAGCAGCTCGGGGGGCAGCTATGGCTACACCTTC
d_gene: .; v_gene: TRBV27; abundance: .; j_gene: TRBJ2-5; CDR3aa: CASRSSLQETQYF; CDR3nt: TGTGCCAGCAGATCCTCCCTCCAAGAGACCCAGTACTTC
d_gene: .; v_gene: TRBV7-9; abundance: .; j_gene: TRBJ2-1; CDR3aa: CASSLEGGRYNEQFF; CDR3nt: TGTGCCAGCAGCTTAGAAGGGGGACGCTACAATGAGCAGTTCTTC
d_gene: .; v_gene: TRBV27; abundance: .; j_gene: TRBJ2-1; CDR3aa: CASSLSNEGVLEQFF; CDR3nt: TGTGCCAGCAGTTTATCGAATGAGGGAGTGCTTGAGCAGTTCTTC
d_gene: TRBD1; v_gene: TRBV14; abundance: .; j_gene: TRBJ1-2; CDR3aa: CASSRYAGTAPYGYTF; CDR3nt: TGTGCCAGCAGCCGATACGCCGGGACAGCACCGTATGGCTACACCTTC
d_gene: .; v_gene: TRBV5-1; abundance: .; j_gene: TRBJ2-2; CDR3aa: CASSLAGMGSRPFF; CDR3nt: TGCGCCAGCAGCTTAGCGGGTATGGGGTCTCGGCCGTTTTTT
d_gene: TRBD1; v_gene: TRBV19; abundance: .; j_gene: TRBJ1-6; CDR3aa: CASSATADRSFYNSPLHF; CDR3nt: TGTGCCAGTAGTGCTACGGCGGACAGGAGCTTCTATAATTCACCCCTCCACTTT
d_gene: TRBD2; v_gene: TRBV4-3; abundance: .; j_gene: TRBJ2-3; CDR3aa: CASSLRLRGGLDTQYF; CDR3nt: TGCGCCAGCAGCCTTCGCCTGCGGGGGGGCTTGGATACGCAGTATTTT
d_gene: .; v_gene: TRBV27; abundance: .; j_gene: TRBJ2-3; CDR3aa: CASSPIPPREQYF; CDR3nt: TGTGCCAGCAGTCCCATCCCCCCCCGGGAGCAGTATTTT
d_gene: .; v_gene: TRBV5-4; abundance: few; j_gene: TRBJ2-3; CDR3aa: CASGRGSDTQYF; CDR3nt: TGTGCCAGTGGAAGGGGTTCGGATACGCAGTATTTT
d_gene: .; v_gene: TRBV5-1; abundance: .; j_gene: TRBJ2-1; CDR3aa: CASSKNRGYNEQFF; CDR3nt: TGCGCCAGCAGCAAAAATCGGGGATACAATGAGCAGTTCTTC
d_gene: TRBD1; v_gene: TRBV9; abundance: .; j_gene: TRBJ1-4; CDR3aa: CASSAGTGNEKLFF; CDR3nt: TGTGCCAGCAGCGCCGGGACAGGCAATGAAAAACTGTTTTTT
d_gene: TRBD2; v_gene: TRBV18; abundance: .; j_gene: TRBJ2-1; CDR3aa: CASSPRLAGPLGEQFF; CDR3nt: TGTGCCAGCTCTCCCAGACTAGCGGGGCCCCTCGGGGAGCAGTTCTTC
d_gene: .; v_gene: TRBV9; abundance: .; j_gene: TRBJ2-3; CDR3aa: CASSGGSGSPKPTDTQYF; CDR3nt: TGTGCCAGCAGCGGGGGTAGCGGAAGCCCCAAGCCCACAGATACGCAGTATTTT
d_gene: TRBD2; v_gene: TRBV4-2; abundance: .; j_gene: TRBJ2-1; CDR3aa: CASSEDLLAGNEQFF; CDR3nt: TGTGCCAGCAGCGAAGACCTCTTAGCGGGGAATGAGCAGTTCTTC
d_gene: TRBD1; v_gene: TRBV5-5; abundance: .; j_gene: TRBJ2-6; CDR3aa: CASSLFGDRTFIGANVLTF; CDR3nt: TGTGCCAGCAGCCTTTTCGGGGACAGGACCTTCATCGGGGCCAACGTCCTGACTTTC
d_gene: .; v_gene: TRBV20-1; abundance: .; j_gene: TRBJ1-2; CDR3aa: CSARTAYGYTF; CDR3nt: TGCAGTGCTCGGACAGCATATGGCTACACCTTC
d_gene: .; v_gene: TRBV7-9; abundance: once; j_gene: TRBJ1-1; CDR3aa: CASSPRGGLNTEASF; CDR3nt: TGTGCCAGCAGCCCCCGGGGGGGTTTGAACACTGAAGCTTCCTTT
d_gene: .; v_gene: TRBV19; abundance: .; j_gene: TRBJ2-1; CDR3aa: CASNMYRDPNEQFF; CDR3nt: TGTGCCAGTAATATGTACAGGGACCCAAATGAGCAGTTCTTC
d_gene: TRBD2; v_gene: TRBV9; abundance: .; j_gene: TRBJ2-7; CDR3aa: CAGSVSTSVHEQYF; CDR3nt: TGTGCCGGCAGCGTATCCACTAGCGTCCACGAGCAGTACTTC
d_gene: TRBD1; v_gene: TRBV6-5; abundance: .; j_gene: TRBJ1-1; CDR3aa: CASSRDRVVAFF; CDR3nt: TGTGCCAGCAGTCGCGACAGGGTTGTGGCTTTCTTT
d_gene: .; v_gene: TRBV2; abundance: .; j_gene: TRBJ1-2; CDR3aa: CASSYRDRYTF; CDR3nt: TGTGCCAGCAGTTACAGGGACCGCTACACCTTC
d_gene: TRBD2; v_gene: TRBV7-9; abundance: .; j_gene: TRBJ2-3; CDR3aa: CASSFGGESDTQYF; CDR3nt: TGTGCCAGCAGCTTTGGGGGGGAGTCAGATACGCAGTATTTT
d_gene: .; v_gene: TRBV5-4; abundance: .; j_gene: TRBJ2-1; CDR3aa: CASSLGGGGAYNEQFF; CDR3nt: TGTGCCAGCAGCTTGGGGGGCGGGGGCGCGTACAATGAGCAGTTCTTC
d_gene: TRBD2; v_gene: TRBV5-1; abundance: .; j_gene: TRBJ2-1; CDR3aa: CASSWTSGGYNEQFF; CDR3nt: TGCGCCAGCAGCTGGACTAGCGGGGGATACAATGAGCAGTTCTTC
d_gene: .; v_gene: TRBV10-1; abundance: .; j_gene: TRBJ1-2; CDR3aa: CASSESKSYGYTF; CDR3nt: TGCGCCAGCAGTGAGTCGAAGAGCTATGGCTACACCTTC
d_gene: .; v_gene: TRBV7-2; abundance: .; j_gene: TRBJ2-3; CDR3aa: CASSLASTDTQYF; CDR3nt: TGTGCCAGCAGCTTGGCTAGCACAGATACGCAGTATTTT
d_gene: .; v_gene: TRBV10-2; abundance: .; j_gene: TRBJ2-7; CDR3aa: CASSEGLYYEQYF; CDR3nt: TGCGCCAGCAGTGAGGGACTTTACTACGAGCAGTACTTC
d_gene: .; v_gene: TRBV6-6; abundance: .; j_gene: TRBJ2-6; CDR3aa: CASSYGPGANVLTF; CDR3nt: TGTGCCAGCAGTTACGGGCCTGGGGCCAACGTCCTGACTTTC
d_gene: .; v_gene: TRBV4-1; abundance: .; j_gene: TRBJ2-7; CDR3aa: CASSQVIARGDEQYF; CDR3nt: TGCGCCAGCAGCCAAGTAATTGCCAGGGGCGACGAGCAGTACTTC
d_gene: .; v_gene: TRBV5-6; abundance: once; j_gene: TRBJ2-2; CDR3aa: CASSLELGARTGELFF; CDR3nt: TGTGCCAGCAGCTTGGAGCTGGGGGCGCGTACCGGGGAGCTGTTTTTT
d_gene: TRBD2; v_gene: TRBV11-2; abundance: .; j_gene: TRBJ2-7; CDR3aa: CASSWHRPAGLAVPYEQYF; CDR3nt: TGTGCCAGCAGCTGGCACAGACCCGCCGGACTAGCGGTTCCCTACGAGCAGTACTTC
d_gene: TRBD1; v_gene: TRBV9; abundance: .; j_gene: TRBJ2-1; CDR3aa: CASSIQGAVSYNEQFF; CDR3nt: TGTGCCAGCAGCATACAGGGGGCAGTCTCCTACAATGAGCAGTTCTTC
d_gene: TRBD2; v_gene: TRBV5-4; abundance: .; j_gene: TRBJ2-2; CDR3aa: CASSATGLITGELFF; CDR3nt: TGTGCCAGCAGTGCTACGGGACTAATCACCGGGGAGCTGTTTTTT
d_gene: .; v_gene: TRBV19; abundance: .; j_gene: TRBJ1-6; CDR3aa: CASRRDGSSYNSPLHF; CDR3nt: TGTGCCAGTCGGCGGGATGGTAGCTCCTATAATTCACCCCTCCACTTT
d_gene: .; v_gene: TRBV6-1; abundance: .; j_gene: TRBJ1-4; CDR3aa: CASSRAHLEKLFF; CDR3nt: TGTGCCAGCAGCCGCGCCCATTTGGAAAAACTGTTTTTT
d_gene: .; v_gene: TRBV2; abundance: .; j_gene: TRBJ2-2; CDR3aa: CASRLQGSGELFF; CDR3nt: TGTGCCAGCAGACTACAGGGTTCCGGGGAGCTGTTTTTT
d_gene: TRBD2; v_gene: TRBV7-9; abundance: .; j_gene: TRBJ2-2; CDR3aa: CSSSLGGLADDITGELFF; CDR3nt: TGTTCCAGCAGCTTAGGAGGACTAGCGGACGACATCACCGGGGAGCTGTTTTTT
d_gene: .; v_gene: TRBV18; abundance: .; j_gene: TRBJ2-3; CDR3aa: CASSPRASDTSTDTQYF; CDR3nt: TGTGCCAGCTCACCCAGGGCTTCGGACACATCCACAGATACGCAGTATTTT
d_gene: .; v_gene: TRBV6-5; abundance: .; j_gene: TRBJ2-4; CDR3aa: CAPREIARAKNIQYF; CDR3nt: TGTGCCCCTCGAGAGATAGCACGAGCCAAAAACATTCAGTACTTC
d_gene: .; v_gene: TRBV11-2; abundance: .; j_gene: TRBJ1-2; CDR3aa: CRQKGCDNYGYTF; CDR3nt: TGTCGACAAAAAGGTTGTGACAACTATGGCTACACCTTC
d_gene: .; v_gene: TRBV4-2; abundance: .; j_gene: TRBJ2-4; CDR3aa: CASSQDGLAKNIQYF; CDR3nt: TGTGCCAGCAGCCAAGATGGGCTAGCCAAAAACATTCAGTACTTC
d_gene: TRBD1; v_gene: TRBV5-6; abundance: .; j_gene: TRBJ2-7; CDR3aa: CASSSNIGTEKTYEQYF; CDR3nt: TGTGCCAGCAGCTCAAATATAGGGACAGAAAAGACCTACGAGCAGTACTTC
d_gene: TRBD2; v_gene: TRBV19; abundance: .; j_gene: TRBJ2-5; CDR3aa: CASSRLAGMETQYF; CDR3nt: TGTGCCAGTAGTAGACTAGCGGGGATGGAGACCCAGTACTTC
d_gene: .; v_gene: TRBV5-1; abundance: .; j_gene: TRBJ2-3; CDR3aa: CASSFDSSTDTQYF; CDR3nt: TGCGCCAGCAGCTTCGACAGTAGCACAGATACGCAGTATTTT
d_gene: .; v_gene: TRBV9; abundance: .; j_gene: TRBJ1-2; CDR3aa: CASSASGGSYGYTF; CDR3nt: TGTGCCAGCAGCGCGAGTGGAGGTAGCTATGGCTACACCTTC
d_gene: .; v_gene: TRBV19; abundance: .; j_gene: TRBJ1-6; CDR3aa: CASSQAQRGNSPLHF; CDR3nt: TGTGCCAGTAGTCAAGCGCAGAGGGGGAATTCACCCCTCCACTTT